The clone carrying this T cell receptor beta chain was counted at least ten times. Its antigen remains unidentified. Germline V gives CDR1 SQVTM, CDR2 ANQGSEA. This CDR3 comprises 12 residues. V trimming: 2 bases; J trimming: 6 bases; junction bases outside the gene matches: 2. A minimum of 5 micrograms of total RNA was extracted per sample. Primed by a sample-barcoded 5' primer and a J-beta primer mix, a second PCR proceeded for about 7 to 11 cycles. Unique molecular identifiers of 12 random nucleotides labeled each cDNA. Using its own MiXCR run on the 5' RACE reads, TCRdb lists one record per CDR3 protein. The table shows 750,000 to 950,000 distinct CDR3 sequences, with 50% to 65% occurring only once. This entry belongs to a study of blood T cells in healthy people across ages. The study's findings and limits: Older age coincided with a roughly linear decline in TCR beta diversity per million T cells. Unsorted PBMCs blocked a conclusive comparison of naive and antigen-experienced cells.

The chain is built from TRBV29-1 and TRBJ2-3; 7 bases match TRBD2. The sequence was collected from an elderly man in good health. Material: blood. CDR3 residues: CSVETGGDTQYF. The CDR3 DNA follows: TGCAGCGTTGAAACGGGGGGTGATACGCAGTATTTT.